In this sample, the clone carrying this TCR beta chain turned up once. Its specificity is not known. The data derive from a study of CD4 T cells in relation to SARS-CoV-2 and coronaviruses. About the research overall: After roughly ten days of antigen culture, PBMC TCR beta CDR3s were sequenced.

Sequencing was performed with immunoSEQ multiplex PCR; in TCRdb, only in-frame clones are kept and a portion is missing. The profile shows about 20,000 clones, 65% to 85% of them singletons. The germline CDR1 and CDR2 sequences are SGHNT and YYREEE (reference sequence). This CDR3 is built from 15 residues. V dropped 0 bases and J dropped 5; count of bases not matched to a gene: 7. The unexposed donors gave CD4+ T cells in 2011-2018, prior to COVID-19. CD4+ T cells were isolated from the cells after around 11 days of culture. This TCR derives from a human donor in good health. The chain joins TRBV5-4 to TRBJ2-5; 7 bases agree with TRBD2. The source material was CD4+ T cells from PBMCs, cultured in vitro. CDR3 region: CASSLAAGVQETQYF. CDR3 sequence (DNA): TGTGCCAGCAGCTTGGCGGCGGGAGTGCAGGAGACCCAGTACTTC.